This T cell receptor beta chain is from a study of blood T cell repertoires in COVID-19. Measured with immunoSEQ multiplex PCR; TCRdb has only the in-frame clones, and not every one. The top ten clones hold 18% of a sample with around 72,000 clones, roughly 82% of them seen once. Germline V gives CDR1 SGHTA, CDR2 FQGNSA. V lost 1 base to trimming and J lost 1 base; unmatched junction nucleotides: 4. This CDR3 spans 16 amino acids. The V and J genes are TRBV7-2 and TRBJ2-1; 7 bases fit TRBD2. The source of this sequence is a human donor in a cohort sampled during active COVID-19. The sequencing sample was made of peripheral blood. CDR3 region: CASSLDGGGSYNEQFF. CDR3 sequence (DNA): TGTGCCAGCAGCTTAGATGGCGGGGGTTCCTACAATGAGCAGTTCTTC.